Listed here are 22 T cell receptor beta chains from one sample, sequenced in a study of T cell responses to AZD1222 COVID-19 vaccine. Some clones are missing from TCRdb's copy, which holds only in-frame ones; the method was immunoSEQ multiplex PCR. The sample lists about 110,000 clones; approximately 90% were seen once. Sequencing used peripheral blood, obtained on day 0 of AZD1222 vaccination. The origin of the receptors is an adult in good health.

This clone was counted a few times. This chain uses TRBV29-1 with TRBJ1-1; D remains ambiguous. Germline CDR1 is SQVTM and CDR2 is ANQGSEA. CDR3 size: 13 residues. V was pared by 3 bases and J by 4 bases, with 12 bases between. This CDR3 reads CSVDPINLTEAFF. In DNA, the CDR3 is TGCAGCGTTGATCCGATCAATCTCACTGAAGCTTTCTTT.

The J gene is TRBJ1-1, the V gene TRBV9; the D is unclear. Trimming stripped 3 bases from V and 1 base from J, with 10 bases between. The length of the CDR3 is 14 residues. CDR1 is SGDLS and CDR2 is YYNGEE in the germline V gene. CDR3 loop: CASSAGWENTEAFF. CDR3 nucleotide sequence: TGTGCCAGCAGCGCCGGGTGGGAGAACACTGAAGCTTTCTTT. The variable domain in full, completed from reference TRBV9 and TRBJ1-1, reads DSGVTQTPKHLITATGQRVTLRCSPRSGDLSVYWYQQSLDQGLQFLIQYYNGEERAKGNILERFSAQQFPDLHSELNLSSLELGDSALYFCASSAGWENTEAFFGQGTRLTVV.

The chain joins TRBV7-3 to TRBJ1-2, with 7 bases aligning to TRBD1. CDR1 is SGHTA, CDR2 FQGTGA, per germline. The CDR3 has 15 amino acids. With V trimmed by 0 bases and J by 6 bases, 7 bases remained unmatched. Here the CDR3 reads CASSLTGGWDDGYTF. Written as DNA, the CDR3 is TGTGCCAGCAGCTTAACAGGGGGCTGGGATGATGGCTACACCTTC.

This clone was seen only once. The V gene is TRBV5-1, the J gene TRBJ1-1, with D perhaps TRBD1 (5 bases). The germline V gene encodes CDR1 SGHRS and CDR2 YFSETQ. CDR3 length: 11 amino acids. V was pared by 6 bases and J by 9 bases, with 12 bases between. DNA of the CDR3: TGCGCCAGCAACCTCGGGGCTCAAGCTTTCTTT. It specifies CASNLGAQAFF.

In DNA, the CDR3 is TGTGCCAGCAGTGAGCAACTTAGCTCCTACAATGAGCAGTTCTTC. It translates to CASSEQLSSYNEQFF. The chain uses TRBV6-1 and TRBJ2-1, with D hard to call. The CDR3 runs to 15 residues. Trimming took off 3 bases at V and 0 bases at J, with 9 bases between the two ends. Germline CDR1 MNHNS, CDR2 SASEGT.

The chain employs TRBV18 and TRBJ1-3; D uncertain. Per germline, CDR1 KGHSH and CDR2 LQKENI. V lost 1 base, J lost 4 bases, and 14 bases lay in between. CDR3 size: 16 residues. CDR3 protein: CASSPLATPTGNTIYF. The CDR3 DNA sequence: TGTGCCAGCTCACCACTTGCCACTCCGACAGGAAACACCATATATTTT.

The chain has TRBV9 and TRBJ2-2, with D maybe TRBD2 (7 bases). CDR3 length equals 16 residues. Germline loops: CDR1 SGDLS, CDR2 YYNGEE. V was pared by 4 bases and J by 4 bases, with 17 bases between. CDR3 region: CASSQGPSGGTGELFF. The CDR3 coding sequence is TGTGCCAGCAGCCAGGGGCCCTCGGGAGGCACCGGGGAGCTGTTTTTT.

A single count supports this clone. The chain couples TRBV5-1 to TRBJ1-3, with D possibly being TRBD1 (5 bases). The V gene lost 3 bases and the J gene lost 0 bases, with 10 bases spanning the gap. The CDR3 loop spans 15 amino acids. Germline loops: CDR1 SGHRS, CDR2 YFSETQ. In nucleotides, the CDR3 is TGCGCCAGCAGCTCGGGACGCCTCTCTGGAAACACCATATATTTT. It specifies CASSSGRLSGNTIYF.

The chain uses TRBV14 and TRBJ1-1; the D gene is possibly TRBD1 (5 bases). The germline V gene encodes CDR1 SGHDN and CDR2 FVKESK. The V end lost 0 bases, the J end lost 7 bases, and 12 bases lay between the germline ends. This CDR3 has 14 amino acids. CDR3 coding DNA: TGTGCCAGCAGCCAAGATCGGGCAGGGCTTGAAGCTTTCTTT. Translation: CASSQDRAGLEAFF.

This clone came up once. V is TRBV15 and J is TRBJ1-1, with D possibly matching TRBD1 (6 bases). The CDR3 covers 20 residues. Germline CDR1 is LNHNV and CDR2 is YYDKDF (reference sequence). Trimming left V 0 bases short and J 3 bases short, with 26 bases between. The CDR3 DNA reads as TGTGCCACCAGCAGAGACCCCTGGGACACAGCAGCCGTGACGGACACTGAAGCTTTCTTT. This gives the protein CATSRDPWDTAAVTDTEAFF.

The chain links TRBV28 to TRBJ2-5; D gene unclear. CDR1 and CDR2 (germline): MDHEN, SYDVKM. V gave up 5 bases and J gave up 5 bases, with 18 bases separating them. The CDR3 extends over 15 amino acids. CDR3 sequence reads: CASSPIRTTAETQYF. The CDR3 nucleotides read TGTGCCAGCAGTCCAATTAGAACCACGGCGGAGACCCAGTACTTC.

The sample holds a few counts of this clone. The V and J genes are TRBV2 and TRBJ1-5; D gene ambiguous. The CDR3 consists of 12 residues. Germline assignment: CDR1 SNHLY and CDR2 FYNNEI. V gave up 7 bases and J gave up 4 bases, with 8 bases separating them. CDR3 amino acids: CASTEGNQPQHF. The CDR3 DNA reads TGTGCCAGCACCGAAGGGAATCAGCCCCAGCATTTT.

The chain employs TRBV5-1 and TRBJ2-1; the match to TRBD2 covers 7 bases. The J segment lost 3 bases and the V segment lost 4 bases, leaving 7 bases of the junction unmatched. Germline assignment: CDR1 SGHRS and CDR2 YFSETQ. The CDR3 runs 15 residues. CDR3 nucleotide sequence: TGCGCCAGCAGCCTAAGCGGGATTCACTACAATGAGCAGTTCTTC. Protein sequence: CASSLSGIHYNEQFF.

The chain is built from TRBV24-1 and TRBJ2-2, with a weak D call TRBD2 (5 bases). The V gene lost 4 bases and the J gene lost 7 bases, with 15 bases spanning the gap. The CDR3 runs 15 residues. Germline-derived CDR1 and CDR2 are KGHDR and SFDVKD. The CDR3 DNA follows: TGTGCCACCAGTGACCCGAGGGAGTTCGGCGGGGAGCTGTTTTTT. It yields the protein CATSDPREFGGELFF.

This clone was counted only a few times. This chain links TRBV7-9 with TRBJ1-2, with D uncertain. V dropped 5 bases and J dropped 4 bases, with 14 bases sitting between them. The CDR3 contains 14 residues. The V gene's germline CDR1 is SEHNR and CDR2 FQNEAQ (reference sequence). The chain's CDR3 is CASSRRSEFYGYTF. Written as DNA, the CDR3 is TGTGCCAGCAGCCGAAGATCGGAGTTCTATGGCTACACCTTC.

This clone was seen just once. The chain recombines TRBV10-3 with TRBJ1-5, with a weak D call TRBD1 (5 bases). Germline V gene sequence: CDR1 ENHRY, CDR2 SYGVKD. The V and J ends lost 0 bases and 4 bases respectively, with 10 bases between them. CDR3 length: 15 amino acids. CDR3 in DNA: TGTGCCATCAGTGAGTCGGGGCAGGGTAATCAGCCCCAGCATTTT. It translates to CAISESGQGNQPQHF.

J is TRBJ1-2 and V is TRBV7-2; the D gene is possibly TRBD1 (5 bases). Between the trimmed V and J ends, which lost 5 bases and 3 bases, there was a span of 19 bases. The CDR3 totals 16 residues. In germline, CDR1 is SGHTA, CDR2 FQGNSA. CDR3 in DNA: TGTGCCAGCAGCCCATGGGGGGGACGGGTCGACTATGGCTACACCTTC. It is translated as CASSPWGGRVDYGYTF.

The chain carries TRBV24-1 and TRBJ1-2; no definite D call. Germline loops: CDR1 KGHDR, CDR2 SFDVKD. The CDR3 is made up of 14 amino acids. The V end lost 1 base, the J end lost 2 bases, and 7 bases lay between the germline ends. The chain's CDR3 is CATSDLGTNYGYTF. In DNA, the CDR3 is TGTGCCACCAGTGATTTAGGCACCAACTATGGCTACACCTTC.

The V gene is TRBV5-4, the J gene TRBJ1-6; no clear D. Trimming left V 0 bases short and J 0 bases short, with 1 base between. The CDR3 runs 14 residues. Germline loops: CDR1 SGHNT, CDR2 YYREEE (reference sequence). This CDR3 is CASSLDSYNSPLHF. The DNA for the CDR3 is TGTGCCAGCAGCTTGGACTCCTATAATTCACCCCTCCACTTT.

This chain joins TRBV7-9 and TRBJ2-3; 10 bases align to TRBD2. J was trimmed by 1 base and V by 2 bases; bases with no gene match: 0. CDR1 is SEHNR, CDR2 FQNEAQ, per germline (reference sequence). CDR3 length: 15 residues. For the CDR3, the DNA is TGTGCCAGCAGCTTACTAGCGGGGGGCACAGATACGCAGTATTTT. This gives the protein CASSLLAGGTDTQYF.

This clone showed up just once. The chain employs TRBV7-9 and TRBJ1-1; 9 bases are shared with TRBD1. Germline V gene sequence: CDR1 SEHNR, CDR2 FQNEAQ (reference sequence). The CDR3 consists of 14 residues. The ends lost 5 bases at V and 5 bases at J; junction bases unmatched: 6. The CDR3 nucleotides read TGTGCCAGCAGCCCTGACAGGGGGTTGACTGAAGCTTTCTTT. Protein product: CASSPDRGLTEAFF.

In DNA form, the CDR3 reads TGTGTCAGAAGCTTTCCGGGACAGTTAAACCACAACGAACACAATCAGCCCCAGCATTTT. It yields the protein CVRSFPGQLNHNEHNQPQHF. This chain links TRBV7-5 with TRBJ1-5; the listed D gene, TRBD1, was not tested against the DNA. TRBV7-5 is an annotated pseudogene. The CDR3 runs to 20 residues.